The clone carrying this T cell receptor (beta chain) was seen more than once but under ten times. Its antigen remains unidentified. The data stem from a study of T-cell memory formation after mild COVID-19. Study-level findings and limits: Of the contracting clones, CD4+ ones lay mainly in CM and EM, and CD8+ ones in EMRA. The appearance of some responding clones in pre-infection memory suggested that cross-reactive memory joined.

From 5'RACE with constant-segment primers came TCR alpha and TCR beta cDNA libraries that carried sample barcodes and UMIs. TCRdb reprocessed the 5' RACE reads with MiXCR, giving one entry per CDR3 protein. The sample consists of under 300,000 distinct CDR3 sequences, 7.5% to 10% of them appearing once. The CDR3 is 14 amino acids. Trimming removed 8 bases from V and 6 bases from J; junction bases left unmatched: 6. Germline V gene lookup returns CDR1 SNHLY and CDR2 FYNNEI. Specimen: PBMCs or a T cell subset sorted from them (not recorded which). The TCR was taken from a man between 18 and 35 years old who had mild COVID-19 (a few samples of this study predate the infection). Cell type and time point are not known. This rearrangement joins TRBV2 to TRBJ2-1; 11 bases match TRBD2. CDR3 amino acids: CASLGLAVSNEQFF. DNA for the CDR3: TGTGCCAGCTTGGGACTAGCGGTATCCAATGAGCAGTTCTTC.